Listed here are 7 T cell receptor beta chains from one sample, sequenced in a study of T cell responses to AZD1222 COVID-19 vaccine. The data were produced by immunoSEQ multiplex PCR, yet TCRdb's version contains in-frame clones alone and is incomplete. The sample holds more than 80,000 clones, approximately 87% seen once. The source material was peripheral blood, sampled on day 0 of AZD1222 vaccination. The receptors originated from an adult in good health.

V gene TRBV7-9 combines with J gene TRBJ2-1; 7 bases map to TRBD2. The CDR3 extends over 15 amino acids. Germline lookup yields CDR1 SEHNR and CDR2 FQNEAQ (reference sequence). V lost 5 bases, J lost 1 base, and 5 bases stayed unmatched. In DNA form, the CDR3 reads TGTGCCAGCAGCCACTGGGAGGGGTCCTACAATGAGCAGTTCTTC. Translated, it gives CASSHWEGSYNEQFF.

The chain carries TRBV7-8 and TRBJ1-2, with D perhaps matching TRBD1 (5 bases). The CDR3 spans 13 residues. V shed 7 bases and J shed 1 base, with 10 bases lying between them. CDR1 and CDR2 from the germline V gene are SGHVS and FQNEAQ. CDR3 nucleotides: TGTGCCAGCACCTCCGGGGGTAACTATGGCTACACCTTC. This codes for CASTSGGNYGYTF.

The V and J genes are TRBV3-1 (or the pseudogene TRBV3-2) and TRBJ1-1; weak D call: TRBD1 (5 bases). This CDR3 is 14 amino acids long. Germline V lookup: CDR1 LGHDT, CDR2 YNNKEL (reference sequence). Trimming stripped 4 bases from V and 4 bases from J, with 13 bases between. The CDR3 sequence is CASSPRDRLTEAFF. CDR3 coding DNA: TGTGCCAGCAGCCCACGGGACCGGCTCACTGAAGCTTTCTTT.

The table lists this clone with a count of one. V is TRBV11-1 and J is TRBJ1-2; 9 nucleotides align to TRBD1. Trimming took 5 bases from V and 4 from J; bases not matched to a gene: 8. The CDR3 runs to 15 residues. Looked up from germline, CDR1 is SGHAT and CDR2 is FQDESV (reference sequence). The CDR3 bases are TGTGCCAGCAGCCCCAACAGGGGGCCAGGCTATGGCTACACCTTC. This sequence encodes CASSPNRGPGYGYTF.

The rearrangement links TRBV18 to TRBJ2-5; D is possibly TRBD2 (6 bases). Germline V gene lookup returns CDR1 KGHSH and CDR2 LQKENI. The V and J ends lost 5 bases and 5 bases respectively, with 12 bases between them. This CDR3 comprises 13 residues. The CDR3 loop reads CASSKPGEETQYF. For the CDR3, the DNA is TGTGCCAGCTCAAAGCCGGGGGAGGAGACCCAGTACTTC.

The chain joins TRBV28 to TRBJ2-3; perhaps D is TRBD1 or TRBD2 (6 bases each). In germline, CDR1 is MDHEN, CDR2 SYDVKM. The CDR3 has 16 residues. V lost 5 bases to trimming and J lost 4 bases, with 19 bases between them. CDR3 in amino acids: CASSLPSPGGADTQYF. CDR3 DNA: TGTGCCAGCAGTCTCCCTTCGCCCGGGGGCGCAGATACGCAGTATTTT.

This clone was detected only once. V gene TRBV10-3 combines with J gene TRBJ2-7; a possible D gene is TRBD2 (6 bases). Trimming shortened V by 7 bases and J by 2 bases, and 21 bases separated the two germline ends. The germline CDR1 and CDR2 sequences are ENHRY and SYGVKD. The CDR3 runs 16 residues. CDR3 sequence reads: CAINLGLSANAYEQYF. CDR3 coding DNA: TGTGCCATCAACCTGGGACTCTCCGCCAACGCCTACGAGCAGTACTTC.